This T cell receptor beta chain is from a study of T cell changes during pregnancy in multiple sclerosis. Clones were sequenced by immunoSEQ multiplex PCR, and TCRdb holds only the in-frame ones, with some missing. The sample contains approximately 58,000 clones, about 92% of which appear only once. The receptor was derived from a female donor in good health, enrolled as a control in a pregnancy study. Sequencing was performed on peripheral blood, taken in the second trimester of pregnancy.

For the CDR3, the DNA is TGCGCCAGCAGCCATCAGGGGGGCGCTAAAAAAACAGATACGCAGTATTTT. Its translation is CASSHQGGAKKTDTQYF. V is TRBV4-1 and J is TRBJ2-3; the D gene is possibly TRBD1 (7 bases). V shed 3 bases and J shed 3 bases, with 19 bases lying between them. CDR3 length: 17 residues. Germline loops: CDR1 MGHRA, CDR2 YSYEKL.